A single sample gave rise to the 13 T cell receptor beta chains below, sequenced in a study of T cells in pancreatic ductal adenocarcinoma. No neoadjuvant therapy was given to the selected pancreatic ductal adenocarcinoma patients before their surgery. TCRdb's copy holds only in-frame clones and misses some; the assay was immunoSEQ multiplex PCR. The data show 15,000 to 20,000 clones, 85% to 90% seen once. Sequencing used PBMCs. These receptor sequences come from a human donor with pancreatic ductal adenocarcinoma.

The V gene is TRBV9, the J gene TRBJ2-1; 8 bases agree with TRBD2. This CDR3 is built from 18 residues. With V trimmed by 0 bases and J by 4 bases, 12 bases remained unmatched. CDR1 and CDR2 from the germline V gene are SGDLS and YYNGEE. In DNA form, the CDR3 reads TGTGCCAGCAGCGTAGAGGGCGGGGGGAGTTTAAGGTACAATGAGCAGTTCTTC. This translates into CASSVEGGGSLRYNEQFF.

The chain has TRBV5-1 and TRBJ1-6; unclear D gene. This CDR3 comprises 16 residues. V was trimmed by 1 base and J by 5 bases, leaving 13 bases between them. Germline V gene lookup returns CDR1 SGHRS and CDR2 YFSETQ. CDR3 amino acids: CASSLNPGTHNSPLHF. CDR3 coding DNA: TGCGCCAGCAGCTTGAATCCGGGAACCCATAATTCACCCCTCCACTTT.

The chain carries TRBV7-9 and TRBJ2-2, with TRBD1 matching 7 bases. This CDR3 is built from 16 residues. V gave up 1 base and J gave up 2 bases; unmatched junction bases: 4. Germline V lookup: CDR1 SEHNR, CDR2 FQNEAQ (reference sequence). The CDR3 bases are TGTGCCAGCAGCTTAGGAACAGGGGTTAACACCGGGGAGCTGTTTTTT. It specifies CASSLGTGVNTGELFF.

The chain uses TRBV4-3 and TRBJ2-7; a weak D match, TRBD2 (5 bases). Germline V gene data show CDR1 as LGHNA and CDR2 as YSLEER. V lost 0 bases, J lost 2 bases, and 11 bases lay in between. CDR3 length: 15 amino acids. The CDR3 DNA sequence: TGCGCCAGCAGCCAAGATATCGGGGTAGCCTACGAGCAGTACTTC. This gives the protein CASSQDIGVAYEQYF.

The CDR3 DNA is TGTGCCAGCAGTTTAATCTCGGCTAGCGGGGCCTACGAGCAGTACTTC. This gives the protein CASSLISASGAYEQYF. This chain links TRBV27 with TRBJ2-7; 9 bases are a match to TRBD2. J gave up 2 bases and V 2 bases, and 7 bases lay outside the gene matches. The CDR3 has 16 residues. Per the germline V gene, CDR1 is MNHEY and CDR2 is SMNVEV (reference sequence).

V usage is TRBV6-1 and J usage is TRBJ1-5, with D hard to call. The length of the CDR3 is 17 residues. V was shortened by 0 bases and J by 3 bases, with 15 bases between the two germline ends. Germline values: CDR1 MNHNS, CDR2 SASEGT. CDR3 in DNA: TGTGCCAGCAGTGAAGCGCAACAGTCAGGCTTCAATCAGCCCCAGCATTTT. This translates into CASSEAQQSGFNQPQHF.

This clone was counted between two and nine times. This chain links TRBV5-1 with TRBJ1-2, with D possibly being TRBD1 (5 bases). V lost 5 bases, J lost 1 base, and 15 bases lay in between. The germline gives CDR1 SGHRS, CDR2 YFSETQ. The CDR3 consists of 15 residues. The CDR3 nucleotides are TGCGCCAGCAGTGAAGGGACTGAAGGTAACTATGGCTACACCTTC. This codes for CASSEGTEGNYGYTF.

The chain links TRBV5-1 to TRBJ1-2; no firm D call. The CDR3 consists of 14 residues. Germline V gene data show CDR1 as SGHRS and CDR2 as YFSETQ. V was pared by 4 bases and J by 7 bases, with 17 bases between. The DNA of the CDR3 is TGCGCCAGCAGCCCTAACCCGGGGAGGACTGGCTACACCTTC. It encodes CASSPNPGRTGYTF.

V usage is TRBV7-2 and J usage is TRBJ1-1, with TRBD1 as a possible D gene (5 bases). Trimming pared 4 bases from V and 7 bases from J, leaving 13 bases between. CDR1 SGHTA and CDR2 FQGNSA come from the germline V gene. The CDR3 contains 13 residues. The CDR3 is CASSSQGVIEAFF. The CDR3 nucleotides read TGTGCCAGCAGCTCACAAGGGGTTATTGAAGCTTTCTTT.

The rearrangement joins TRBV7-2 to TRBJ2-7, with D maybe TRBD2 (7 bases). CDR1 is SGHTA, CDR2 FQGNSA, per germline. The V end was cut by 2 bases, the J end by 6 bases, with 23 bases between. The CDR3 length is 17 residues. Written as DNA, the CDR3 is TGTGCCAGCAGCTTATATGGAGGGGGGGCCGGGGCGAGCGAGCAGTACTTC. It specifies CASSLYGGGAGASEQYF. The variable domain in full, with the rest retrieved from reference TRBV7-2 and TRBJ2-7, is GAGVSQSPSNKVTEKGKDVELRCDPISGHTALYWYRQSLGQGLEFLIYFQGNSAPDKSGLPSDRFSAERTGGSVSTLTIQRTQQEDSAVYLCASSLYGGGAGASEQYFGPGTRLTVT.

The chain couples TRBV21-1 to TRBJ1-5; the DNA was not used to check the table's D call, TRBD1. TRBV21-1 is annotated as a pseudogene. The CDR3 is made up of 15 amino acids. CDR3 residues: CASSYIGQDNQPQHF. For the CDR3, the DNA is TGTGCCAGCAGCTACATTGGACAGGACAATCAGCCCCAGCATTTT.

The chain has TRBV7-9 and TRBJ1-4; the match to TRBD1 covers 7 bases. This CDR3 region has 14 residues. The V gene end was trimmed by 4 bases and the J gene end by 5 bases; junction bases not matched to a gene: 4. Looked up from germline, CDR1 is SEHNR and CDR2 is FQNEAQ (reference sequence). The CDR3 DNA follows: TGTGCCAGCAGCTCCCAGACAGGGAATGAAAAACTGTTTTTT. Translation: CASSSQTGNEKLFF.

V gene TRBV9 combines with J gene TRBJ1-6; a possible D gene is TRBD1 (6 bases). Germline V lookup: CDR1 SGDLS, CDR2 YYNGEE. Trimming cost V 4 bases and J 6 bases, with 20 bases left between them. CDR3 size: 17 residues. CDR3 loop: CASSPLSIQGPNSPLHF. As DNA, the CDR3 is TGTGCCAGCAGCCCACTCTCTATACAGGGACCTAATTCACCCCTCCACTTT.